A single sample gave rise to the 5 T cell receptor beta chains below, sequenced in a study of control samples from healthy donors and cancer patients. Profiling relied on immunoSEQ multiplex PCR, and the TCRdb table lists in-frame clones only, not all of them. The profile covers 99,000 or so clones, with around 82% appearing a single time and roughly 2% taken by the ten largest. The material sequenced was blood. Receptors were obtained from a man between 60 and 75 years old in good health.

In this sample, this clone turned up once. V is TRBV4-1 and J is TRBJ1-2; the match to TRBD1 covers 10 bases. The CDR3 runs 18 residues. CDR1 MGHRA and CDR2 YSYEKL come from the germline V gene. V was clipped by 0 bases and J by 3 bases; unmatched bases: 10. In nucleotides, the CDR3 is TGCGCCAGCAGCCAAGATCGGGACAGGGGACTTCTCTACTATGGCTACACCTTC. Its translation is CASSQDRDRGLLYYGYTF.

The rearrangement links TRBV19 to TRBJ2-2, with unresolved D. V was cut by 1 base and J by 2 bases, with 8 bases left in between. Germline-derived CDR1 and CDR2 are LNHDA and SQIVND (reference sequence). The CDR3 has 15 residues. The CDR3 coding sequence is TGTGCCAGTAGTATAGGACAAGTCAACACCGGGGAGCTGTTTTTT. Protein sequence: CASSIGQVNTGELFF.

This clone is medium-sized in the sample. V gene TRBV30 combines with J gene TRBJ1-5; the D gene is possibly TRBD1 (5 bases). CDR1 and CDR2 from the germline V gene are GTSNPN and SVGIG (reference sequence). V was pared by 2 bases and J by 6 bases, with 20 bases between. The CDR3 runs 16 residues. The CDR3: CAWSPSGLHGTQPQHF. CDR3 DNA sequence: TGTGCCTGGAGTCCCTCAGGTCTCCATGGGACTCAGCCCCAGCATTTT.

The chain combines TRBV5-1 with TRBJ2-5; D not certain. CDR3 length equals 14 residues. Germline values: CDR1 SGHRS, CDR2 YFSETQ. V was clipped by 0 bases and J by 7 bases, with 13 bases between them. CDR3 region: CASSLEGPLPTQYF. The CDR3 coding sequence is TGCGCCAGCAGCTTGGAGGGTCCTCTCCCGACCCAGTACTTC.

The CDR3 spells CASSLGPGSYEQYF. CDR3 coding DNA: TGTGCCAGCAGCTTGGGGCCAGGCTCCTACGAGCAGTACTTC. This rearrangement joins TRBV11-3 to TRBJ2-7; TRBD1 is a possible D gene (5 bases). This CDR3 spans 14 amino acids. CDR1 is SGHNT, CDR2 YENEEA, per germline. The germline V and J ends were trimmed by 3 bases and 0 bases, with 9 bases remaining between them. Looking up the rest from reference TRBV11-3 and TRBJ2-7 gives the full variable domain: EAGVVQSPRYKIIEKKQPVAFWCNPISGHNTLYWYLQNLGQGPELLIRYENEEAVDDSQLPKDRFSAERLKGVDSTLKIQPAELGDSAVYLCASSLGPGSYEQYFGPGTRLTVT.